This T cell receptor beta chain was captured in a study of T cell repertoires in cytomegalovirus infection. Study details: CMV infection and matching HLA type were both indicated by public TCR beta signatures.

From the reads, TCRdb called clonotypes with MiXCR, one entry per CDR3 protein. Counted here are a few hundred thousand distinct CDR3 sequences, more than 8% occurring once; the ten biggest clones make up 4.3%. The ends were cut back, 6 bases at V and 0 bases at J, with 12 bases in the middle. Germline lookup yields CDR1 MNHNS and CDR2 SASEGT. The CDR3 consists of 15 residues. This clonotype appeared many times. Sample: PBMCs. The sequence derives from a human donor in good health (CMV status not recorded). Some clones in this sample may be carry-over from other donors' samples. The chain employs TRBV6-1 and TRBJ1-5; maybe TRBD1 (6 bases). The chain's CDR3 is CASSVQGHSNQPQHF. The CDR3 bases are TGTGCCAGCAGCGTCCAGGGGCATAGCAATCAGCCCCAGCATTTT.